This entry lists 29 T cell receptor beta chains sequenced from one sample in a study of T cell repertoires in cytomegalovirus infection. TCRdb passed the reads through MiXCR, listing each CDR3 protein once. Of 310,000 or so distinct CDR3 sequences in the sample, roughly 15% were seen once. Material for sequencing was PBMCs. The receptors here all came from a human donor in good health (CMV status not recorded). Some clones in this sample may be carry-over from other donors' samples.

This clonotype was seen only a few times. The CDR3 loop reads CASSLGESYGYTF. The CDR3 bases are TGCGCCAGCAGCTTAGGGGAGAGCTATGGCTACACCTTC. The chain combines TRBV5-1 with TRBJ1-2; D is perhaps TRBD1 (5 bases). Germline CDR1 reads SGHRS; CDR2 reads YFSETQ. Trimming left V 2 bases short and J 4 bases short, with 9 bases between. This CDR3 has 13 amino acids.

This clonotype was seen at least ten times. The chain joins TRBV7-8 to TRBJ1-3; no clear D. CDR1 is SGHVS and CDR2 is FQNEAQ in the germline V gene. CDR3 length equals 11 residues. V dropped 10 bases and J dropped 0 bases, with 4 bases sitting between them. This CDR3 is CATYSGNTIYF. In DNA, the CDR3 is TGTGCCACCTACTCTGGAAACACCATATATTTT.

This clonotype showed up just a few times. The chain recombines TRBV4-1 with TRBJ1-5; unclear D gene. V lost 1 base, J lost 6 bases, and 7 bases lay in between. The germline V gene encodes CDR1 MGHRA and CDR2 YSYEKL. The CDR3 runs to 13 residues. CDR3 coding DNA: TGCGCCAGCAGCCAAGTATTGGGTCAGCCCCAGCATTTT. It yields the protein CASSQVLGQPQHF.

This clonotype has just a few counts. The chain uses TRBV27 and TRBJ2-3; no clear D. There are 13 residues in the CDR3. The germline V gene has CDR1 MNHEY and CDR2 SMNVEV (reference sequence). Trimming cost V 1 base and J 1 base, with 3 bases left between them. The CDR3 spells CASSLFGTDTQYF. DNA of the CDR3: TGTGCCAGCAGTTTATTCGGCACAGATACGCAGTATTTT.

This clonotype was seen ten or more times. The chain is built from TRBV12-3 or TRBV12-4 and TRBJ2-3, with 9 nucleotides matching TRBD2. The CDR3 extends over 14 amino acids. Unmatched junction bases numbered 6, after V lost 10 bases and J lost 1 base. The CDR3 region is CATRPSGGTDTQYF. The CDR3 region has the DNA TGTGCCACACGGCCTAGCGGGGGCACAGATACGCAGTATTTT.

This clonotype was picked up many times. The V call is TRBV11-3, the J call TRBJ2-3; D not resolved. The CDR3 runs 13 residues. The germline V gene encodes CDR1 SGHNT and CDR2 YENEEA. The ends were cut back, 3 bases at V and 4 bases at J, with 8 bases in the middle. CDR3 loop: CASSFIGADTQYF. The CDR3 DNA reads TGTGCCAGCAGCTTTATTGGGGCAGATACGCAGTATTTT.

This clonotype was observed a handful of times. This chain links TRBV6-2 or TRBV6-3 with TRBJ1-2; 9 nucleotides align to TRBD1. CDR1 and CDR2 from the germline V gene are MNHEY and SVGEGT. CDR3 length: 16 residues. J was trimmed by 6 bases and V by 5 bases; bases with no gene match: 13. CDR3 region: CASSENHGTGMNGYTF. DNA of the CDR3: TGTGCCAGCAGTGAGAACCACGGGACAGGGATGAATGGCTACACCTTC.

This clonotype was observed a handful of times. The V call is TRBV12-3 or TRBV12-4, the J call TRBJ1-1; 7 nucleotides line up with TRBD1. The length of the CDR3 is 14 residues. The trim removed 6 bases at V and 0 bases at J, leaving 4 bases unmatched. The CDR3 nucleotides read TGTGCCAGCAGGGACAGGACGATGAACACTGAAGCTTTCTTT. Encoded protein: CASRDRTMNTEAFF.

The chain uses TRBV20-1 and TRBJ2-1, with 7 bases that match TRBD2. The CDR3 is 16 residues long. Germline V gene sequence: CDR1 DFQATT, CDR2 SNEGSKA (reference sequence). Unmatched junction bases numbered 12, after V lost 6 bases and J lost 1 base. This CDR3 is CSAPRMGLLSYNEQFF. The CDR3 nucleotides read TGCAGTGCCCCCCGGATGGGACTACTGTCCTACAATGAGCAGTTCTTC.

The sample holds a few counts of this clonotype. The rearrangement joins TRBV3-1 to TRBJ2-3, with 9 bases identical to TRBD2. The trim removed 0 bases at V and 3 bases at J, leaving 7 bases unmatched. The V gene's germline CDR1 is LGHDT and CDR2 YNNKEL (reference sequence). The CDR3 extends over 17 amino acids. The CDR3 bases are TGTGCCAGCAGCCAAGATATGACTAGCGGACTGACAGATACGCAGTATTTT. Encoded protein: CASSQDMTSGLTDTQYF.

This clonotype was recorded many times. V and J are TRBV2 and TRBJ1-1; 9 bases are a match to TRBD1. Unmatched junction bases numbered 9, after V lost 8 bases and J lost 5 bases. The CDR3 covers 14 residues. CDR1 SNHLY and CDR2 FYNNEI come from the germline V gene. This CDR3 reads CASGEQGALTEAFF. The CDR3 DNA sequence: TGTGCCAGCGGGGAACAGGGGGCGCTTACTGAAGCTTTCTTT.

This clonotype has a handful of counts. The chain is built from TRBV6-5 and TRBJ2-1; maybe TRBD1 (5 bases). Germline V gives CDR1 MNHEY, CDR2 SVGAGI. This CDR3 comprises 15 residues. Trimming removed 6 bases from V and 3 bases from J, with 15 bases in between. In DNA form, the CDR3 reads TGTGCCAGCAGGATTAACAGGTTTCGCTACAATGAGCAGTTCTTC. It yields the protein CASRINRFRYNEQFF.

At least ten counts were recorded for this clonotype. This chain connects TRBV7-9 to TRBJ1-1, with D uncertain. V dropped 0 bases and J dropped 1 base, with 6 bases sitting between them. The CDR3 is 14 amino acids. Germline values: CDR1 SEHNR, CDR2 FQNEAQ (reference sequence). The CDR3: CASSLAAGNTEAFF. CDR3 sequence (DNA): TGTGCCAGCAGCTTAGCTGCAGGGAACACTGAAGCTTTCTTT.

Only a few counts were recorded for this clonotype. V usage is TRBV10-3 and J usage is TRBJ2-5; tentative D call: TRBD1 (6 bases). The CDR3 is 14 amino acids. The ends were cut back, 4 bases at V and 4 bases at J, with 13 bases in the middle. Looked up from germline, CDR1 is ENHRY and CDR2 is SYGVKD. The DNA for the CDR3 is TGTGCCATCAGTGTTCGACAGGTGGGAGAGACCCAGTACTTC. This codes for CAISVRQVGETQYF.

The table lists this clonotype with a few counts. This rearrangement joins TRBV12-3 or TRBV12-4 to TRBJ2-7; 7 positions match TRBD1. The CDR3 is 14 residues long. With 6 bases clipped from V and 5 bases from J, the junction kept 10 bases outside the gene matches. CDR3: CASSSTGELNEQYF. In DNA, the CDR3 is TGTGCCAGCAGCTCTACAGGGGAACTAAACGAGCAGTACTTC.

This clonotype has more than one count but fewer than ten. This chain joins TRBV19 and TRBJ1-5; 8 bases are a match to TRBD1. This CDR3 spans 18 amino acids. V shed 3 bases, J shed 2 bases, and the junction held 12 bases outside the gene matches. CDR1 and CDR2 (germline): LNHDA, SQIVND (reference sequence). The CDR3 sequence is CASSIYPGTGLGNQPQHF. CDR3 sequence (DNA): TGTGCCAGTAGTATTTATCCCGGGACAGGCCTTGGCAATCAGCCCCAGCATTTT.

The chain has TRBV6-2 or TRBV6-3 and TRBJ1-4; 9 nucleotides line up with TRBD1. The CDR3 is made up of 18 amino acids. Germline CDR1 reads MNHEY; CDR2 reads SVGEGT. V dropped 4 bases and J dropped 8; count of bases not matched to a gene: 17. The CDR3 is CASSSQRHRGLFGEKLFF. The CDR3 nucleotides are TGTGCCAGCAGTTCGCAGAGACACAGGGGGCTTTTTGGAGAAAAACTGTTTTTT.

This clonotype occurred a few times. The rearrangement uses TRBV7-2 and TRBJ2-7; tentative D call: TRBD2 (5 bases). The CDR3 has 14 amino acids. Germline CDR1 SGHTA, CDR2 FQGNSA. V lost 1 base and J lost 10, with 17 bases in between. The CDR3 region is CASSLGGYYSAQYF. The CDR3 DNA sequence: TGTGCCAGCAGCTTAGGAGGGTACTATTCGGCTCAGTACTTC.

The V call is TRBV18, the J call TRBJ1-4, with a weak D call TRBD1 (5 bases). Trimming took 4 bases from V and 4 from J, leaving 10 bases between them. The CDR3 has 14 residues. CDR1 and CDR2 (germline): KGHSH, LQKENI. The CDR3 region has the DNA TGTGCCAGCTCACGCGACAGCTTTAATGAAAAACTGTTTTTT. This translates into CASSRDSFNEKLFF.

This clonotype was picked up many times. This chain connects TRBV7-2 to TRBJ2-1, with 11 bases lining up with TRBD2. V gave up 4 bases and J gave up 6 bases; unmatched junction bases: 8. CDR1 is SGHTA, CDR2 FQGNSA, per germline. The CDR3 runs to 16 residues. The CDR3 DNA sequence: TGTGCCAGCAGCTCCCGGCTAGCGGGGGGTTTCAATGAGCAGTTCTTC. Protein product: CASSSRLAGGFNEQFF.

This clonotype was observed a few times. The chain is built from TRBV11-2 and TRBJ2-1; weak D call: TRBD2 (5 bases). Trimming removed 3 bases at V and 3 bases at J, with 18 bases between. Germline V gives CDR1 SGHAT, CDR2 FQNNGV. The CDR3 spans 17 residues. Written as DNA, the CDR3 is TGTGCCAGCAGCTTGTCTCCCCAGCGGCCCCTCTACAATGAGCAGTTCTTC. Its protein is CASSLSPQRPLYNEQFF.

The rearrangement joins TRBV25-1 to TRBJ1-2, with 10 bases fitting TRBD1. The V gene's germline CDR1 is MGHDK and CDR2 SYGVNS. The CDR3 is 16 amino acids. Trimming took 4 bases from V and 6 from J; bases not matched to a gene: 11. The CDR3 spells CASSGFLTGGRNGYTF. In DNA form, the CDR3 reads TGTGCCAGCAGTGGCTTCTTGACAGGGGGCAGGAATGGCTACACCTTC.

The rearrangement links TRBV7-8 to TRBJ1-1; 11 bases align to TRBD1. The J segment lost 5 bases and the V segment lost 1 base, leaving 6 bases of the junction unmatched. Germline V gene sequence: CDR1 SGHVS, CDR2 FQNEAQ. CDR3 length equals 16 residues. The CDR3 DNA reads TGTGCCAGCAGCTTAGTTTCCGGGACAGGGGGAACTGAAGCTTTCTTT. This gives the protein CASSLVSGTGGTEAFF. The full variable domain, its missing parts supplied by reference TRBV7-8 and TRBJ1-1, is GAGVSQSPRYKVAKRGQDVALRCDPISGHVSLFWYQQALGQGPEFLTYFQNEAQLDKSGLPSDRFFAERPEGSVSTLKIQRTQQEDSAVYLCASSLVSGTGGTEAFFGQGTRLTVV.

In its sample, this clonotype was seen a few times. This chain joins TRBV28 and TRBJ2-4, with D possibly TRBD2 on 6 matching bases. The CDR3 extends over 16 amino acids. Germline CDR1 and CDR2: MDHEN and SYDVKM. V lost 6 bases to trimming and J lost 1 base, with 16 bases between them. CDR3 DNA: TGTGCCAGCAGGGGGGGAGATTGGAGGGCCAAAAACATTCAGTACTTC. It specifies CASRGGDWRAKNIQYF.

In this sample, this clonotype turned up a few times. The rearrangement links TRBV10-3 to TRBJ2-7; 9 nucleotides agree with TRBD1. The CDR3 is 15 amino acids. Germline V gives CDR1 ENHRY, CDR2 SYGVKD. V was clipped by 10 bases and J by 9 bases; unmatched bases: 19. In DNA, the CDR3 is TGTGCCAGTCTCCCCGGACAGGGGTCCCCTGAGGGGCAGTACTTC. Its protein product is CASLPGQGSPEGQYF.

This clonotype was detected many times. The J gene is TRBJ2-3, the V gene TRBV10-3; D gene ambiguous. The germline gives CDR1 ENHRY, CDR2 SYGVKD. CDR3 size: 14 residues. V lost 6 bases, J lost 0 bases, and 10 bases lay in between. The CDR3 reads CAIRLAPSTDTQYF. CDR3 sequence (DNA): TGTGCCATCAGACTCGCCCCAAGCACAGATACGCAGTATTTT.

The chain carries TRBV24-1 and TRBJ1-1, with 7 nucleotides matching TRBD1. Unmatched junction bases numbered 3, after V lost 2 bases and J lost 7 bases. Germline CDR1 KGHDR, CDR2 SFDVKD. The CDR3 covers 13 residues. The CDR3 is CATSDSDRDEAFF. In nucleotides, the CDR3 is TGTGCCACCAGTGATTCCGACAGGGATGAAGCTTTCTTT.

At least ten counts were recorded for this clonotype. V gene TRBV7-8 combines with J gene TRBJ1-1; no clear D gene. Germline V CDR1 and CDR2: SGHVS, FQNEAQ. The ends were cut back, 3 bases at V and 1 base at J, with 6 bases in the middle. The CDR3 spans 13 residues. In DNA form, the CDR3 reads TGTGCCAGCAGCTTCTTTAAGAACACTGAAGCTTTCTTT. Its protein product is CASSFFKNTEAFF.

This clonotype was recorded at least ten times. The DNA for the CDR3 is TGTGCCAGCAGCTTGGATGCACGTAACTATGGCTACACCTTC. Its translation is CASSLDARNYGYTF. This sequence joins TRBV7-2 and TRBJ1-2; unclear D gene. The CDR3 totals 14 residues. Germline CDR1 is SGHTA and CDR2 is FQGNSA. V was clipped by 3 bases and J by 1 base, with 9 bases between them.